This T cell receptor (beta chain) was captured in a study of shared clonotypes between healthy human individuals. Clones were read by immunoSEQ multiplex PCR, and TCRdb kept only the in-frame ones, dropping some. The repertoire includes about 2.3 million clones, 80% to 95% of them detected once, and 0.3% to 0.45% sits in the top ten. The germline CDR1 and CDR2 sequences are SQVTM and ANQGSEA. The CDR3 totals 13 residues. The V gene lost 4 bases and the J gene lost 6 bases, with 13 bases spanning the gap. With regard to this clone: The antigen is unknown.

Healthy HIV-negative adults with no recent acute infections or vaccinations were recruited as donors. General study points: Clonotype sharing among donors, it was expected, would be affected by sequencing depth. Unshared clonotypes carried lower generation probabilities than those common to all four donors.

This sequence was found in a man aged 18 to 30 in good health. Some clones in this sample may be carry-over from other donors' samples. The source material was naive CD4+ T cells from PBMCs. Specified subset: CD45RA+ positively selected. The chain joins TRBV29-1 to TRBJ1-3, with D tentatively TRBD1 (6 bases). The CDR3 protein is CSVGDRRLNTIYF. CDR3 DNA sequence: TGCAGCGTTGGTGACAGGAGATTAAACACCATATATTTT.